This passage covers 29 T cell receptor beta chains from one sample sequenced in a study of cytomegalovirus exposure and HLA in healthy donors. The study ran its PCR with 60 Vbeta and 13 Jbeta primers. Repertoires were generated with immunoSEQ multiplex PCR, while TCRdb's copy carries only in-frame clones and drops some. Its listing shows around 80,000 clones. The material sequenced was PBMCs. The receptor set was obtained from a boy between 10 and 17 years old in good health and CMV-seronegative.

The chain recombines TRBV19 with TRBJ1-1; D not certain. The germline gives CDR1 LNHDA, CDR2 SQIVND (reference sequence). The CDR3 consists of 13 residues. V lost 5 bases and J lost 4, with 11 bases in between. The CDR3 bases are TGTGCCAGTAGTGTTTTCAGAGGCACTGAAGCTTTCTTT. Amino acids: CASSVFRGTEAFF.

The chain has TRBV20-1 and TRBJ1-1; D gene unclear. This CDR3 has 11 residues. Trimming removed 4 bases from V and 1 base from J, with 4 bases in between. Germline V CDR1 and CDR2: DFQATT, SNEGSKA (reference sequence). The CDR3 bases are TGCAGTGCTATCCGGAACACTGAAGCTTTCTTT. It codes for CSAIRNTEAFF.

The rearrangement uses TRBV2 and TRBJ1-5; no definite D call. Germline V gene data show CDR1 as SNHLY and CDR2 as FYNNEI. V was trimmed by 2 bases and J by 5 bases, leaving 10 bases between them. This CDR3 comprises 14 residues. CDR3 loop: CASSELAEDQPQHF. The CDR3 DNA reads TGTGCCAGCAGTGAATTGGCGGAGGATCAGCCCCAGCATTTT.

The V gene is TRBV29-1, the J gene TRBJ1-3; D is uncertain. Per germline, CDR1 SQVTM and CDR2 ANQGSEA. The V and J ends lost 0 bases and 4 bases respectively, with 7 bases between them. The CDR3 extends over 13 amino acids. As DNA, the CDR3 is TGCAGCGTTGAAGATAGTCCAGGAAACACCATATATTTT. This codes for CSVEDSPGNTIYF. Complete variable domain (other parts from reference TRBV29-1 and TRBJ1-3): SAVISQKPSRDICQRGTSLTIQCQVDSQVTMMFWYRQQPGQSLTLIATANQGSEATYESGFVIDKFPISRPNLTFSTLTVSNMSPEDSSIYLCSVEDSPGNTIYFGEGSWLTVV.

CDR3 sequence: CASSRGDRELGANVLTF. For the CDR3, the DNA is TGTGCCAGCAGCAGGGGGGACAGGGAGCTCGGGGCCAACGTCCTGACTTTC. The J gene is TRBJ2-6, the V gene TRBV7-9; 9 positions match TRBD1. The CDR3 runs 17 residues. Per the germline V gene, CDR1 is SEHNR and CDR2 is FQNEAQ (reference sequence). Trimming took 5 bases from V and 4 from J; bases not matched to a gene: 9.

V usage is TRBV25-1 and J usage is TRBJ1-1, with D maybe TRBD1 (5 bases). Germline CDR1 is MGHDK and CDR2 is SYGVNS. CDR3 length: 14 residues. V was cut by 1 base and J by 7 bases, with 13 bases left in between. CDR3 region: CASSEWGALGEAFF. In nucleotides, the CDR3 is TGTGCCAGCAGTGAATGGGGCGCTTTGGGTGAAGCTTTCTTT.

The chain couples TRBV29-1 to TRBJ2-4; 7 bases are a match to TRBD1. The V and J ends lost 4 bases and 7 bases, in that order; junction bases with no gene match: 7. CDR3 length: 13 amino acids. The germline gives CDR1 SQVTM, CDR2 ANQGSEA. The CDR3 DNA sequence: TGCAGCGTTGGCACCGGGGACAGCAACATTCAGTACTTC. Protein: CSVGTGDSNIQYF.

The chain couples TRBV30 to TRBJ1-1; 7 bases align to TRBD1. With V trimmed by 2 bases and J by 5 bases, 8 bases remained unmatched. In germline, CDR1 is GTSNPN, CDR2 SVGIG (reference sequence). This CDR3 is 14 amino acids long. CDR3 residues: CAWSWAGGNTEAFF. The CDR3 DNA reads as TGTGCCTGGAGTTGGGCAGGGGGAAATACTGAAGCTTTCTTT.

The genes are TRBV4-1 and TRBJ1-1; 7 bases are shared with TRBD1. In germline, CDR1 is MGHRA, CDR2 YSYEKL. V dropped 3 bases and J dropped 2; count of bases not matched to a gene: 3. This CDR3 is built from 14 residues. CDR3 sequence reads: CASSHGTVNTEAFF. The CDR3 nucleotides are TGCGCCAGCAGCCATGGGACAGTAAACACTGAAGCTTTCTTT.

The chain uses TRBV5-6 and TRBJ1-2; D may be TRBD1 (6 bases). Trimming stripped 4 bases from V and 4 bases from J, with 20 bases between. The CDR3 loop spans 16 amino acids. The germline CDR1 and CDR2 sequences are SGHDT and YYEEEE. The CDR3 sequence is CASSPGRTEVVYGYTF. CDR3 DNA: TGTGCCAGCAGCCCTGGTAGGACAGAAGTGGTCTATGGCTACACCTTC.

This chain joins TRBV12-5 and TRBJ2-7, with 7 bases fitting TRBD1. The length of the CDR3 is 15 residues. The germline V gene encodes CDR1 LGHNT and CDR2 FRNRAP. V shed 0 bases and J 2 bases; nucleotides not matched to a gene: 4. CDR3 sequence: CASGLVQGWTYEQYF. The CDR3 nucleotides read TGTGCTAGTGGTTTGGTACAGGGGTGGACCTACGAGCAGTACTTC.

V is TRBV2 and J is TRBJ2-5, with 9 bases matching TRBD2. CDR3 length: 16 residues. Losses at the gene ends were 6 bases for V and 0 bases for J; bases not matched to a gene: 8. Germline CDR1 and CDR2: SNHLY and FYNNEI. The CDR3 sequence is CASRKGTSPDQETQYF. DNA of the CDR3: TGTGCCAGCAGGAAAGGGACTAGCCCAGACCAAGAGACCCAGTACTTC. The complete variable domain, with remaining parts taken from reference TRBV2 and TRBJ2-5, reads EPEVTQTPSHQVTQMGQEVILRCVPISNHLYFYWYRQILGQKVEFLVSFYNNEISEKSEIFDDQFSVERPDGSNFTLKIRSTKLEDSAMYFCASRKGTSPDQETQYFGPGTRLLVL.

The V gene is TRBV19, the J gene TRBJ1-3; no firm D call. The V end lost 3 bases, the J end lost 3 bases, and 18 bases lay between the germline ends. CDR1 LNHDA and CDR2 SQIVND come from the germline V gene (reference sequence). The CDR3 loop spans 17 amino acids. In nucleotides, the CDR3 is TGTGCCAGTAGTATGTCGAAAACTCCGGTAGATGGAAACACCATATATTTT. Translating it yields CASSMSKTPVDGNTIYF.

The chain has TRBV29-1 and TRBJ1-2, with unresolved D. Trimming shortened V by 3 bases and J by 4 bases, and 12 bases separated the two germline ends. CDR1 is SQVTM, CDR2 ANQGSEA, per germline. This CDR3 comprises 13 residues. The CDR3 sequence is CSVEQEFLYGYTF. Here the CDR3 DNA reads TGCAGCGTTGAGCAGGAATTCCTCTATGGCTACACCTTC.

The chain couples TRBV9 to TRBJ1-5; 7 positions agree with TRBD1. CDR3 size: 13 residues. Germline V gene sequence: CDR1 SGDLS, CDR2 YYNGEE. J gave up 6 bases and V 6 bases, and 6 bases lay outside the gene matches. The CDR3 here is CASNRDSGQPQHF. The CDR3, as DNA: TGTGCCAGCAACCGGGACAGCGGTCAGCCCCAGCATTTT. The full variable domain, its missing parts supplied by reference TRBV9 and TRBJ1-5, is DSGVTQTPKHLITATGQRVTLRCSPRSGDLSVYWYQQSLDQGLQFLIQYYNGEERAKGNILERFSAQQFPDLHSELNLSSLELGDSALYFCASNRDSGQPQHFGDGTRLSIL.

The chain carries TRBV9 and TRBJ1-1; D gene ambiguous. Germline V gene data show CDR1 as SGDLS and CDR2 as YYNGEE. The CDR3 spans 15 residues. V lost 1 base, J lost 1 base, and 11 bases lay in between. CDR3 loop: CASSVFAGENTEAFF. For the CDR3, the DNA is TGTGCCAGCAGCGTATTTGCGGGAGAGAACACTGAAGCTTTCTTT.

The chain carries TRBV9 and TRBJ1-2; 9 nucleotides match TRBD1. The CDR3 contains 16 residues. Germline loops: CDR1 SGDLS, CDR2 YYNGEE. J gave up 5 bases and V 4 bases, and 12 bases lay outside the gene matches. The CDR3 loop is CASSRSRDRVLYGYTF. In DNA, the CDR3 is TGTGCCAGCAGCAGAAGCCGGGACAGGGTCTTGTATGGCTACACCTTC.

The chain links TRBV5-8 to TRBJ1-1; no reliable D call. The germline V gene has CDR1 SGHTS and CDR2 YDEGEE. With 9 bases removed from V and 1 base from J, the gap between germline ends came to 16 bases. CDR3 length equals 14 residues. The chain's CDR3 is CATTLDQENTEAFF. The CDR3 DNA follows: TGTGCCACCACCCTGGATCAGGAGAACACTGAAGCTTTCTTT.

This rearrangement joins TRBV27 to TRBJ1-1; TRBD1 matches 7 bases. Trimming took 0 bases from V and 1 from J; bases not matched to a gene: 8. Germline V gene data show CDR1 as MNHEY and CDR2 as SMNVEV (reference sequence). The CDR3 length is 17 residues. The CDR3 bases are TGTGCCAGCAGTTTATCATCTCAGGGGGTGACGAACACTGAAGCTTTCTTT. Protein: CASSLSSQGVTNTEAFF.

V gene TRBV28 combines with J gene TRBJ1-1; 11 positions match TRBD1. CDR3 size: 16 residues. V lost 4 bases, J lost 2 bases, and 6 bases stayed unmatched. Germline CDR1 reads MDHEN; CDR2 reads SYDVKM. The CDR3 DNA sequence: TGTGCCAGCAGTTCCCTGGACAGGGGGCATAACACTGAAGCTTTCTTT. It translates to CASSSLDRGHNTEAFF.

This chain links TRBV9 with TRBJ2-1; D ambiguous. The ends were cut back, 0 bases at V and 0 bases at J, with 13 bases in the middle. CDR1 is SGDLS and CDR2 is YYNGEE in the germline V gene. The CDR3 consists of 17 residues. The CDR3: CASSVGGGSGSYNEQFF. Written as DNA, the CDR3 is TGTGCCAGCAGCGTAGGAGGTGGGTCTGGCTCCTACAATGAGCAGTTCTTC.

The chain recombines TRBV5-1 with TRBJ1-1; D is unclear. The CDR3 extends over 13 amino acids. From germline, CDR1 is SGHRS and CDR2 YFSETQ. Trimming cost V 4 bases and J 1 base, with 8 bases left between them. CDR3 nucleotide sequence: TGCGCCAGCAGCATAACAGAGAACACTGAAGCTTTCTTT. The encoded protein is CASSITENTEAFF.

The genes are TRBV30 and TRBJ2-1; TRBD1 matches at 8 bases. Germline CDR1 is GTSNPN and CDR2 is SVGIG (reference sequence). The ends lost 5 bases at V and 7 bases at J; junction bases unmatched: 10. CDR3 length equals 14 residues. For the CDR3, the DNA is TGTGCCTGGGAGGGCGGACAGGGTTGGAATGAGCAGTTCTTC. It translates to CAWEGGQGWNEQFF. Full variable domain (rest looked up from reference TRBV30 and TRBJ2-1): SQTIHQWPATLVQPVGSPLSLECTVEGTSNPNLYWYRQAAGRGLQLLFYSVGIGQISSEVPQNLSASRPQDRQFILSSKKLLLSDSGFYLCAWEGGQGWNEQFFGPGTRLTVL.

This chain links TRBV27 with TRBJ1-4; D remains unclear. Trimming removed 6 bases at V and 7 bases at J, with 18 bases between. The germline V gene has CDR1 MNHEY and CDR2 SMNVEV (reference sequence). This CDR3 comprises 15 residues. This CDR3 reads CASRNSGEPGEKLFF. The CDR3 bases are TGTGCCAGCAGAAACAGTGGGGAGCCGGGTGAAAAACTGTTTTTT.

The rearrangement uses TRBV6-5 and TRBJ2-3, with 8 nucleotides matching TRBD1. Germline V gene data show CDR1 as MNHEY and CDR2 as SVGAGI. The CDR3 extends over 15 amino acids. V shed 5 bases, J shed 2 bases, and the junction held 6 bases outside the gene matches. CDR3 nucleotide sequence: TGTGCCAGCAGTATGGGGACAGGACTCACAGATACGCAGTATTTT. Amino acid sequence: CASSMGTGLTDTQYF.

This rearrangement joins TRBV5-1 to TRBJ2-1; D may be TRBD2 (7 bases). Germline loops: CDR1 SGHRS, CDR2 YFSETQ. V was cut by 4 bases and J by 8 bases, with 19 bases left in between. CDR3 length: 15 amino acids. The CDR3 DNA reads TGCGCCAGCAGCGTTACGGGGGGCCCGGGCGATGAGCAGTTCTTC. It yields the protein CASSVTGGPGDEQFF.

V and J are TRBV10-3 and TRBJ2-5, with 12 bases matching TRBD2. V gave up 6 bases and J gave up 3 bases; unmatched junction bases: 2. Germline V gives CDR1 ENHRY, CDR2 SYGVKD. The CDR3 spans 14 residues. This chain's CDR3 is CAISWTSGEETQYF. DNA of the CDR3: TGTGCCATCAGCTGGACTAGCGGGGAAGAGACCCAGTACTTC.

The chain carries TRBV4-1 and TRBJ1-4, with 10 bases matching TRBD1. Germline V gives CDR1 MGHRA, CDR2 YSYEKL. This CDR3 is built from 14 residues. Germline trimming cut 5 bases from V and 7 bases from J; bases unmatched to any gene: 4. CDR3 nucleotide sequence: TGCGCCAGCAGCGACAGGGGGCGGGGTGAAAAACTGTTTTTT. Its translation: CASSDRGRGEKLFF.

The V and J genes are TRBV30 and TRBJ1-2, with a tentative D call TRBD1 (6 bases). Trimming removed 2 bases from V and 7 bases from J, with 14 bases in between. Germline V gene sequence: CDR1 GTSNPN, CDR2 SVGIG (reference sequence). This CDR3 is built from 13 residues. The CDR3 sequence: CAWSPQGRGGYTF. The DNA for the CDR3 is TGTGCCTGGAGTCCACAGGGACGGGGTGGCTACACCTTC.